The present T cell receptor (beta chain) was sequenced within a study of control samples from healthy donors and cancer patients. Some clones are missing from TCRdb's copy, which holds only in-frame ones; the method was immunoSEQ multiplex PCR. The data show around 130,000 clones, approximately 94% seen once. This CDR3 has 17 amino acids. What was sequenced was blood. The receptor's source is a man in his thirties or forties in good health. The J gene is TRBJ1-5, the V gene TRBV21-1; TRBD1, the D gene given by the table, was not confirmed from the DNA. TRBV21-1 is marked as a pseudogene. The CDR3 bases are TGTGCCAGCGGGATTCCGGGACAGGGCCCTGTCGATCAGCCCCAGCATTTT. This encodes CASGIPGQGPVDQPQHF.